The 17 T cell receptor beta chains below all came from one sample that was sequenced in a study of blood T cell repertoires in COVID-19. Assay: immunoSEQ multiplex PCR; the TCRdb copy retains only in-frame clones and omits some. Of 150,000 or so clones listed, more than 65% are singletons. The sample consisted of peripheral blood. The source is a woman aged 55-70 years with acute or convalescent COVID-19.

The V call is TRBV21-1, the J call TRBJ2-1; the table assigns TRBD2, which was not confirmed against the DNA. TRBV21-1 is an annotated pseudogene. The CDR3 length is 12 residues. CDR3 region: CASDLGHNEQFF. CDR3 sequence (DNA): TGTGCCAGCGACCTAGGTCACAATGAGCAGTTCTTC.

This sequence joins TRBV11-2 and TRBJ2-4; 12 nucleotides line up with TRBD2. The CDR3 sequence is 19 residues long. V dropped 5 bases and J dropped 0; count of bases not matched to a gene: 11. Germline V gene lookup returns CDR1 SGHAT and CDR2 FQNNGV. CDR3 sequence: CASSLAASGRARAKNIQYF. The CDR3 nucleotides are TGTGCCAGCAGCCTAGCGGCTAGCGGGAGGGCGAGAGCCAAAAACATTCAGTACTTC.

The J gene is TRBJ1-3, the V gene TRBV9; 11 nucleotides agree with TRBD1. Germline V CDR1 and CDR2: SGDLS, YYNGEE. This CDR3 contains 14 residues. The V segment lost 4 bases and the J segment 10 bases; nucleotides outside the gene matches: 7. CDR3 in amino acids: CASSMGQGDTTIYF. The CDR3 DNA reads as TGTGCCAGCAGCATGGGACAGGGGGATACGACCATATATTTT.

The table lists this clone with a count of one. The V and J genes are TRBV7-3 and TRBJ2-1, with 10 bases aligning to TRBD2. The V segment lost 0 bases and the J segment 1 base; nucleotides outside the gene matches: 6. Germline V gene lookup returns CDR1 SGHTA and CDR2 FQGTGA. The CDR3 has 18 amino acids. The CDR3, as DNA: TGTGCCAGCAGCTTAACGGGGTCAGCGGGAGGGTCCTACAATGAGCAGTTCTTC. As protein: CASSLTGSAGGSYNEQFF.

This rearrangement joins TRBV2 to TRBJ1-1; D gene uncertain. The germline V gene has CDR1 SNHLY and CDR2 FYNNEI. The CDR3 contains 12 residues. V lost 1 base, J lost 11 bases, and 11 bases lay in between. The DNA for the CDR3 is TGTGCCAGCAGTGAAGTTCGTCCGGGTGCTTTCTTT. It encodes CASSEVRPGAFF.

The gene calls are TRBV19 and TRBJ1-5; TRBD1 is a possible D gene (5 bases). Per germline, CDR1 LNHDA and CDR2 SQIVND (reference sequence). This CDR3 is built from 13 residues. Trimming removed 2 bases at V and 7 bases at J, with 9 bases between. The CDR3 is CASSISGAQPQHF. CDR3 DNA sequence: TGTGCCAGTAGTATATCTGGGGCCCAGCCCCAGCATTTT.

The gene calls are TRBV28 and TRBJ1-1, with TRBD1 as a possible D gene (6 bases). This CDR3 comprises 11 residues. Germline lookup yields CDR1 MDHEN and CDR2 SYDVKM. V dropped 6 bases and J dropped 5 bases, with 7 bases sitting between them. CDR3 amino acids: CASSRGTEAFF. The CDR3, as DNA: TGTGCCAGCAGCAGGGGAACTGAAGCTTTCTTT.

This chain uses TRBV30 with TRBJ1-5, with TRBD1 as a possible D gene (6 bases). The CDR3 is made up of 13 amino acids. V lost 4 bases and J lost 9, with 16 bases in between. CDR1 and CDR2 from the germline V gene are GTSNPN and SVGIG (reference sequence). CDR3 sequence: CAWNRDTVGPQHF. The CDR3 coding sequence is TGTGCCTGGAATCGGGACACTGTCGGGCCCCAGCATTTT.

The chain couples TRBV29-1 to TRBJ2-5, with 8 bases identical to TRBD1. CDR1 is SQVTM and CDR2 is ANQGSEA in the germline V gene. The length of the CDR3 is 15 residues. CDR3 bases: TGCAGTTACTGCATACTGACAGGGGTAGGAGAGACCCAGTACTTC. Translating gives CSYCILTGVGETQYF.

V and J are TRBV5-1 and TRBJ1-4; 9 positions match TRBD1. Germline assignment: CDR1 SGHRS and CDR2 YFSETQ. Trimming removed 6 bases from V and 5 bases from J; junction bases left unmatched: 8. The length of the CDR3 is 15 residues. In nucleotides, the CDR3 is TGCGCCAGCACCTCACAGGGGGCCCACAATGAAAAACTGTTTTTT. This sequence encodes CASTSQGAHNEKLFF.

The rearrangement joins TRBV28 to TRBJ2-7; the match to TRBD2 covers 8 bases. Germline CDR1 reads MDHEN; CDR2 reads SYDVKM. V lost 2 bases and J lost 2; bases outside the gene matches: 8. The CDR3 totals 16 residues. CDR3 sequence (DNA): TGTGCCAGCAGTTTACTGGGGACTAGAGGAACCTACGAGCAGTACTTC. Its translation is CASSLLGTRGTYEQYF.

This chain links TRBV28 with TRBJ2-7; 12 bases map to TRBD2. CDR1 and CDR2 (germline): MDHEN, SYDVKM. The CDR3 sequence is 17 residues long. V lost 5 bases and J lost 3; bases outside the gene matches: 11. The CDR3 is CASSLWTSGTVDYEQYF. CDR3 in DNA: TGTGCCAGCAGTCTCTGGACTAGCGGGACGGTAGACTACGAGCAGTACTTC.

This chain uses TRBV7-8 with TRBJ2-1; D not certain. The CDR3 covers 13 residues. The germline V gene has CDR1 SGHVS and CDR2 FQNEAQ. V was clipped by 2 bases and J by 5 bases, with 7 bases between them. The DNA for the CDR3 is TGTGCCAGCAGCTTATCGCAGAACAATGAGCAGTTCTTC. The encoded protein is CASSLSQNNEQFF.

This clone was observed once. The chain employs TRBV9 and TRBJ2-3, with D possibly matching TRBD1 (6 bases). This CDR3 is built from 15 residues. The V end lost 4 bases, the J end lost 2 bases, and 14 bases lay between the germline ends. The V gene's germline CDR1 is SGDLS and CDR2 YYNGEE. CDR3: CASSKGDKVTDTQYF. The CDR3 bases are TGTGCCAGCAGCAAAGGGGACAAGGTCACAGATACGCAGTATTTT.

This clone has just one count. The chain recombines TRBV10-3 with TRBJ2-5; 8 positions agree with TRBD1. CDR3 length equals 17 residues. V gave up 6 bases and J gave up 6 bases; unmatched junction bases: 18. Germline V gene data show CDR1 as ENHRY and CDR2 as SYGVKD. The CDR3 region is CAIRGNSGQGEVKTQYF. CDR3 DNA sequence: TGTGCCATCAGGGGGAACTCTGGACAGGGTGAGGTAAAGACCCAGTACTTC.

Comments on this clone: One end of the junction varies from germline; a read error may be responsible. This chain joins TRBV29-1 and TRBJ1-3; the D gene is possibly TRBD1 (6 bases). Germline V gene lookup returns CDR1 SQVTM and CDR2 ANQGSEA. This CDR3 contains 15 residues. In nucleotides, the CDR3 is TGCAGAGTTGAATGGGCAGGGGAAGATGGAAACACCATATATTTT. Its protein is CRVEWAGEDGNTIYF.

This clone was seen a single time. The rearrangement joins TRBV5-1 to TRBJ2-1, with 11 positions matching TRBD2. CDR3 length: 14 residues. The germline gives CDR1 SGHRS, CDR2 YFSETQ. Trimming took 1 base from V and 8 from J; bases not matched to a gene: 2. The chain's CDR3 is CASSLTSGSHEQFF. Written as DNA, the CDR3 is TGCGCCAGCAGCTTGACTAGCGGGAGTCATGAGCAGTTCTTC.